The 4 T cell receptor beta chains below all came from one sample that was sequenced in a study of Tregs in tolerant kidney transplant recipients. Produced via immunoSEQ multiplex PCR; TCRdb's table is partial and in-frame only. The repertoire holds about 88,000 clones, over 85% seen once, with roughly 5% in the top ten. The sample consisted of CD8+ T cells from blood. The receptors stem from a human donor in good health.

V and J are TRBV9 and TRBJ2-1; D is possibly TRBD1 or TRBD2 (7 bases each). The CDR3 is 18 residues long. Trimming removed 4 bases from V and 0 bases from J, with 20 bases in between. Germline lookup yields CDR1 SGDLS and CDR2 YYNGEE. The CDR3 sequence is CASSQGEGWSRSYNEQFF. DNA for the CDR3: TGTGCCAGCAGCCAGGGGGAGGGGTGGTCGCGCTCCTACAATGAGCAGTTCTTC.

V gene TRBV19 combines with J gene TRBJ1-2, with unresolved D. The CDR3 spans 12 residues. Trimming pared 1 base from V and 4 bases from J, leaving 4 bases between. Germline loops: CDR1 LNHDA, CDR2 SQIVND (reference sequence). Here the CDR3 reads CASSIVAYGYTF. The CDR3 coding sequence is TGTGCCAGTAGTATAGTGGCCTATGGCTACACCTTC.

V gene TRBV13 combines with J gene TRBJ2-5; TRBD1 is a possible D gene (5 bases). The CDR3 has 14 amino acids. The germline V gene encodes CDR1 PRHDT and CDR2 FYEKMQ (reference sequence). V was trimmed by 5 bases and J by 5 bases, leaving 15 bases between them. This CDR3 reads CASSPGPGLETQYF. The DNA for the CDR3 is TGTGCCAGCAGCCCAGGGCCAGGGTTGGAGACCCAGTACTTC.

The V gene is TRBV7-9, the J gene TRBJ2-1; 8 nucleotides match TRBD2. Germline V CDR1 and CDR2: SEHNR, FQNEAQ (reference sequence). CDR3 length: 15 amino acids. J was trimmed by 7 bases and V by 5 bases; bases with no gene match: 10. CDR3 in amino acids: CASSPSTGGRNEQFF. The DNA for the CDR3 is TGTGCCAGCAGCCCCTCAACGGGAGGGAGGAATGAGCAGTTCTTC.